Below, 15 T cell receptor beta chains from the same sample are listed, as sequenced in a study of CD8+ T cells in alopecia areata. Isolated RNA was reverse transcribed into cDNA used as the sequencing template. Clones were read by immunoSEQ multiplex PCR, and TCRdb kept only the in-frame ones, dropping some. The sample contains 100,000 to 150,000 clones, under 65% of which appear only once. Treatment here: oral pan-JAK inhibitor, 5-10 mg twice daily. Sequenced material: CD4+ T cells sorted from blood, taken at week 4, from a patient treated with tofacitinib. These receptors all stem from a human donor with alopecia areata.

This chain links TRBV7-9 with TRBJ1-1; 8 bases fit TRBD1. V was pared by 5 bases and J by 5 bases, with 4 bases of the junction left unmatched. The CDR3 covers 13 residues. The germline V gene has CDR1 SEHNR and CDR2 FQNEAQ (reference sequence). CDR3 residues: CASSVGQETEAFF. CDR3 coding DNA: TGTGCCAGCAGCGTGGGACAGGAGACTGAAGCTTTCTTT.

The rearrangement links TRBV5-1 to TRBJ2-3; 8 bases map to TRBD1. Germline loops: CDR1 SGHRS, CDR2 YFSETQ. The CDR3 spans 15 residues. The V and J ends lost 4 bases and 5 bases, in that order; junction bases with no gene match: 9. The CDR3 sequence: CASSPTTGARDTQYF. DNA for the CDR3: TGCGCCAGCAGCCCGACGACAGGGGCACGAGATACGCAGTATTTT.

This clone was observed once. The DNA of the CDR3 is TGTGCCTGGAGTGTCGGAGGGGGGTCGGATACGCAGTATTTT. Protein sequence: CAWSVGGGSDTQYF. The rearrangement links TRBV30 to TRBJ2-3; possibly TRBD1 or TRBD2 for D (6 bases each). This CDR3 comprises 14 residues. From germline, CDR1 is GTSNPN and CDR2 SVGIG (reference sequence). V was clipped by 0 bases and J by 6 bases, with 13 bases between them.

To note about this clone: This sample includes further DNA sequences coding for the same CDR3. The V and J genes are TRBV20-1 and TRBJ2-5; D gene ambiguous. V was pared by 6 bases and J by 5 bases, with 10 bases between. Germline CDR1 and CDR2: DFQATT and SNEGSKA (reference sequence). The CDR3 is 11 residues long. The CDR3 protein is CSARSRETQYF. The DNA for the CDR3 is TGCAGTGCCCGTTCGAGGGAGACCCAGTACTTC.

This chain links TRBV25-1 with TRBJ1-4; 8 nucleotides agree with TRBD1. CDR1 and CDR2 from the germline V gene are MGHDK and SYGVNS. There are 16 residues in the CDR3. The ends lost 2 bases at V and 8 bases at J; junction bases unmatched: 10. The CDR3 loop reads CASSEPPGQGQEKLFF. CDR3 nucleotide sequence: TGTGCCAGCAGTGAACCCCCCGGACAGGGACAGGAAAAACTGTTTTTT.

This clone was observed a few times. CDR3 region: CASSPTGTDYSYTF. The CDR3 bases are TGCGCCAGCAGCCCTACGGGGACAGACTATTCCTACACCTTC. This chain uses TRBV5-1 with TRBJ1-2, with 7 bases identical to TRBD1. Germline V CDR1 and CDR2: SGHRS, YFSETQ. This CDR3 has 14 amino acids. J was trimmed by 10 bases and V by 4 bases; bases with no gene match: 13.

The CDR3 bases are TGCGCCAGCACGATGGTAGCGTCCAATGAGCAGTTCTTC. Translation: CASTMVASNEQFF. J is TRBJ2-1 and V is TRBV5-1; D might be TRBD2 (5 bases). The germline V gene has CDR1 SGHRS and CDR2 YFSETQ. Trimming took off 6 bases at V and 6 bases at J, with 13 bases between the two ends. CDR3 length: 13 residues.

CDR3 bases: TGTGCCAGCAATCCGCCGGAGGACAACAGGACCTACGAGCAGTACTTC. Its protein product is CASNPPEDNRTYEQYF. This rearrangement joins TRBV6-7 to TRBJ2-7; TRBD1 or TRBD2 may be the D gene (5 bases each). TRBV6-7 is marked as an open reading frame, function uncertain. This CDR3 spans 16 amino acids. V was pared by 7 bases and J by 2 bases, with 21 bases between.

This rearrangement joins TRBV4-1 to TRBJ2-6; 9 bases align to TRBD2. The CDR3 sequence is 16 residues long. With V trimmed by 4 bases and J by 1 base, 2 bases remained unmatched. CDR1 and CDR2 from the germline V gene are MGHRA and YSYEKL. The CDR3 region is CASSPAGGSGANVLTF. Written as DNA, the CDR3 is TGCGCCAGCAGCCCCGCGGGGGGGTCTGGGGCCAACGTCCTGACTTTC.

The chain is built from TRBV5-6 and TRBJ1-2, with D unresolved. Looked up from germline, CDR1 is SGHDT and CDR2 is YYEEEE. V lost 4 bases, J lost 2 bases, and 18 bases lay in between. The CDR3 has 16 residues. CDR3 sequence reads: CASSPHTLTGNYGYTF. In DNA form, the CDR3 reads TGTGCCAGCAGCCCCCATACCCTGACGGGGAACTATGGCTACACCTTC.

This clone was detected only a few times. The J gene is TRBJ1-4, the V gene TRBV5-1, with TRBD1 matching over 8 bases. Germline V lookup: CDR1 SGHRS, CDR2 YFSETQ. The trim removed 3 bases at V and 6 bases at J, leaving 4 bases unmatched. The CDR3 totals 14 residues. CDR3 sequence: CASSSQGVDEKLFF. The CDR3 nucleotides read TGCGCCAGCAGCTCACAGGGGGTCGATGAAAAACTGTTTTTT.

The CDR3 bases are TGTGCCAGCAGCCTGCCAGTCGACACTGAAGCTTTCTTT. Its translation: CASSLPVDTEAFF. The chain couples TRBV11-2 to TRBJ1-1; D not certain. The V end was cut by 5 bases, the J end by 3 bases, with 10 bases between. This CDR3 comprises 13 residues. Germline V gene data show CDR1 as SGHAT and CDR2 as FQNNGV.

CDR3 residues: CASSQETAAGEADTQYF. The CDR3 DNA sequence: TGCGCCAGCAGCCAAGAGACGGCGGCAGGGGAGGCAGATACGCAGTATTTT. The chain uses TRBV4-1 and TRBJ2-3; either TRBD1 or TRBD2 may fit D (6 bases each). Trimming stripped 0 bases from V and 4 bases from J, with 17 bases between. Germline values: CDR1 MGHRA, CDR2 YSYEKL. There are 17 residues in the CDR3.

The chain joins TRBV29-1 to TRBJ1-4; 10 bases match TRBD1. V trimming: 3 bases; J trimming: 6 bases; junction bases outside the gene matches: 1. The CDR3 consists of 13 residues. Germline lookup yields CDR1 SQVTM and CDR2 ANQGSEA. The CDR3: CSVEDRGDEKLFF. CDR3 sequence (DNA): TGCAGCGTTGAGGACAGGGGGGATGAAAAACTGTTTTTT.

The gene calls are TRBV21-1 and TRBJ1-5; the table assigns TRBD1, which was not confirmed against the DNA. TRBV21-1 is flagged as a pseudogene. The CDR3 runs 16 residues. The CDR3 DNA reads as TGTGCCAGCAGCCCTGGGGGCAGGGGGAGCAATCAGCCCCAGCATTTT. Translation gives CASSPGGRGSNQPQHF.